The T cell receptor (beta chain) described here comes from a study of blood T cells in healthy people across ages (dated by TCRdb to 2014 to 2015). Regarding the research as a whole: In model experiments, template switching captured about one uniquely barcoded TCR beta cDNA molecule for every two T cells. Age-related changes in TCR beta repertoire diversity were measured in the study by deep sequencing normalized with unique cDNA molecular identifiers. Four age groups were formed from the donors: young (average approximately 15 years), middle-aged (around 39), aged (roughly 59) and long-lived (82). To avoid experimental bias, donors of different ages were randomly spread across the sequencing lanes. Using the same blood draw, the study looked at two additional independent replicas of 1 million unique cDNA reads for two donors, one aged 18 to 30 and the other aged 80 or older. General conclusions and limits of the study: Compared with the aged group, the long-lived group had more naive CD4+ T cells, fewer expanded clones and increased TCR diversity, a pattern suggesting age selection. Because donor CMV infection status was unknown, age-related changes in expanded clonotypes were potentially confounded. Estimates of total diversity from one million sequenced T cells were regarded as lower bounds and underestimates. Observed TCR beta diversity correlated strongly with the percentage of naive T cells measured by flow cytometry. As age increased, observed TCR beta diversity per million T cells dropped in a roughly linear way, and a significant reduction was already evident by age approximately 40. Conclusive comparison of naive and antigen-experienced compartments was prevented by the profiling of bulk unsorted PBMCs.

The library was generated by 5' RACE. TCRdb shows the sequencer as Illumina HiSeq 2500. A second about 7 to 11 cycle PCR used a sample-barcoded 5' primer and a J-beta primer mix. Each TCR beta cDNA molecule received a unique molecular identifier from a template-switch 5' adaptor carrying 12 random nucleotides. Each sample yielded at least 3 million CDR3-containing paired-end reads. First-strand cDNA synthesis was performed from all RNA using the Mint cDNA synthesis kit, with priming by a TRBC-specific oligonucleotide. After uracil-DNA glycosylase treatment, a first 18-cycle PCR used universal primers M1SS and BC2_uni_R on all cDNA. In the authors' own workflow: Normalization of each sample was performed by random selection of 1 million high-quality reads, each carrying a distinct molecular identifier. Reads sharing molecular identifiers were discarded rather than binned into consensus sequences. CDR3 identification, clonotype clustering and error correction used MiTCR with a Q25 quality threshold and the strictest error-elimination algorithm. A nonparametric unseen species model using Euler transformation provided a lower-bound estimate of total TCR beta diversity. TCRdb redid the processing of the public reads, applying fastp at Q25 and MiXCR, and retained in-frame beta chains. Rows with a matching CDR3 protein are joined into one entry that keeps the most common DNA and genes. In this record, the V and J calls reflect TCRdb's handling and not the investigators' own analysis. The sample includes 700,000 to 900,000 distinct CDR3 sequences, with roughly 53% observed a single time. The top ten clones comprise approximately 40% of the sample.

V is pruned by 5 bases and J by 4 bases, leaving 18 bases of the junction without a gene match. The germline V gene specifies SQVTM as CDR1 and ANQGSEA as CDR2. Its CDR3 holds 18 amino acids, cysteine through phenylalanine. The only DNA kept is the CDR3, 54 bases in frame from the first base. Donors were 39 systemically healthy Caucasian individuals from Russia aged roughly 6 to 95 years. About 10 milliliters of peripheral blood were collected from each donor into EDTA-treated Vacutainer tubes. Ficoll-Paque density-gradient centrifugation was used to isolate PBMCs, with at least 7 million per sample. Trizol reagent was used to extract total RNA from the PBMCs, yielding at least 5 micrograms per sample. Naive CD45RAhigh/CD27high T cell percentages were measured by flow cytometry on a PBMC aliquot from every donor. The sample holds a few counts of this clonotype. Its antigen has not been determined. No clone much larger than this one lies a single base away; base qualities are absent.

The sequenced material came from blood. This receptor chain uses TRBV29-1 and TRBJ2-7; 12 bases in the middle match TRBD1. The receptor's source is a man at least 80 years old in good health. The encoded CDR3 is CSVQTSGTGGWWVYEQYF. The sequenced DNA: TGCAGCGTTCAAACTTCCGGGACAGGGGGCTGGTGGGTTTACGAGCAGTACTTC.